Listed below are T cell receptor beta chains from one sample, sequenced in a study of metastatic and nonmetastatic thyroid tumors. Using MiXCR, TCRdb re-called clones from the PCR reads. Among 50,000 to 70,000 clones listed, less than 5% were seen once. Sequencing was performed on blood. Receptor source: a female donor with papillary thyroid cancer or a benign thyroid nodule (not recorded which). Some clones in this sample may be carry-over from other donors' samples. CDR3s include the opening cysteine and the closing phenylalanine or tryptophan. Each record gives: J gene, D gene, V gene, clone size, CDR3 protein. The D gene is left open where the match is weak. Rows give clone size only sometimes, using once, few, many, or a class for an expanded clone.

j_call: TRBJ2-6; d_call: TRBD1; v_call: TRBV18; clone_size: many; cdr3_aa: CASSSGTGSSGANVLTF
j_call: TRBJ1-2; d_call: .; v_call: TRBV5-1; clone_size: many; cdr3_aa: CASNLGMGEYGYTF
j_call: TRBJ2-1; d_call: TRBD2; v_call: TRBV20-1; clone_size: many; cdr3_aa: CSARDLLASGRAGVYNEQFF
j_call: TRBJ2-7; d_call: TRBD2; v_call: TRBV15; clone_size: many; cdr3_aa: CATRQRSGGYEQYF
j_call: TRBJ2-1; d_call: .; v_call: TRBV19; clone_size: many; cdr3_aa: CASSIVWTRVGFEQFF
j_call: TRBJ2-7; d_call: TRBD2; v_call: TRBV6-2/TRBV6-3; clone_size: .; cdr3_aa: CASSYVISLAGGDGEQYF
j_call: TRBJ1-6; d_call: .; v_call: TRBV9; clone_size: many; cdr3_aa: CASSVAVGSYNSPLHF
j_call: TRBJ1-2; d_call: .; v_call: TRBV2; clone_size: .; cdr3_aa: CSSYEHSYGYTF
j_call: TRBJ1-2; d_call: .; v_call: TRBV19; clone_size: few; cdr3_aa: CASSIRPAGRRNYGYTF
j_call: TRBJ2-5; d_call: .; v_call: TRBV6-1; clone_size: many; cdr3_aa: CASRTTGEETQYF
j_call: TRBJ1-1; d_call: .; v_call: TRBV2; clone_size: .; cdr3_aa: CASSEWGNTEAFF
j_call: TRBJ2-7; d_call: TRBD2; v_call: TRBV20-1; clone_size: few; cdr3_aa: CSAMPGTSAGGEQYF
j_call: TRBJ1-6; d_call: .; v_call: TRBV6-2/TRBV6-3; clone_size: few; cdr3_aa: CASSYSPSSYNSPLHF
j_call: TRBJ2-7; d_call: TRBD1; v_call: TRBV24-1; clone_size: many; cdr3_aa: CATSDPGQGDYEQYF
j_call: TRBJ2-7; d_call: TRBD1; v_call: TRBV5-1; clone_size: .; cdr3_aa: CASSQQGARSDEQYF
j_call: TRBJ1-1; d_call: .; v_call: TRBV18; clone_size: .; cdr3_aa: CASSPPVVGLDWAFF